These 30 T cell receptor beta chains were sequenced from one sample in a study of identical twins. Via MiXCR, TCRdb re-called the 5' RACE reads, giving one row per CDR3 protein. Here the sample spans roughly 470,000 distinct CDR3 sequences, more than 13% being singletons. These data were also reused for a study on yellow fever vaccine responses in identical twins.

The specimen sequenced was CD4+ T cells sorted from blood. All receptors come from a woman aged 18 to 35 in good health.

A few counts support this clonotype. This chain joins TRBV24-1 and TRBJ2-5; D could derive from TRBD1 or TRBD2 (5 bases each). CDR3 length equals 14 residues. V was trimmed by 2 bases and J by 5 bases, leaving 11 bases between them. CDR1 is KGHDR, CDR2 SFDVKD, per germline. The CDR3 coding sequence is TGTGCCACCAGTGATTCTAGCAGGGTTGAGACCCAGTACTTC. Its protein product is CATSDSSRVETQYF.

This clonotype appeared many times. The chain uses TRBV2 and TRBJ2-7; 7 positions match TRBD1. The CDR3 has 14 residues. Trimming took 6 bases from V and 0 from J; bases not matched to a gene: 5. The germline V gene has CDR1 SNHLY and CDR2 FYNNEI. The CDR3 is CASSVGQHSYEQYF. The CDR3 DNA reads as TGTGCCAGCAGCGTGGGACAGCACTCCTACGAGCAGTACTTC.

This rearrangement joins TRBV12-3 or TRBV12-4 to TRBJ2-7, with D possibly being TRBD2 (7 bases). The CDR3 length is 15 residues. Deletions cut 0 bases from V and 0 bases from J, with 9 bases between. Written as DNA, the CDR3 is TGTGCCAGCAGTTTAGCTGGGGGGGCCTCCTACGAGCAGTACTTC. It yields the protein CASSLAGGASYEQYF.

This clonotype occurred a few times. V is TRBV7-6 and J is TRBJ1-1; perhaps TRBD1 as D (5 bases). This CDR3 has 14 residues. Germline V gene data show CDR1 as SGHVS and CDR2 as FNYEAQ. Trimming left V 2 bases short and J 4 bases short, with 11 bases between. CDR3 amino acids: CASSLKQVRTEAFF. For the CDR3, the DNA is TGTGCCAGCAGCTTAAAACAGGTGCGCACTGAAGCTTTCTTT.

This clonotype has a count of ten or more. The chain joins TRBV4-2 to TRBJ2-3; no definite D call. Germline V gene sequence: CDR1 LGHNA, CDR2 YNFKEQ. V lost 2 bases and J 5 bases, leaving 5 bases between the germline ends. This CDR3 contains 12 residues. Here the CDR3 reads CASSQNRDTQYF. The DNA of the CDR3 is TGTGCCAGCAGCCAAAATAGAGATACGCAGTATTTT.

The chain uses TRBV29-1 and TRBJ2-2, with D tentatively TRBD1 (5 bases). The CDR3 is made up of 14 amino acids. The germline V gene has CDR1 SQVTM and CDR2 ANQGSEA. V was clipped by 2 bases and J by 4 bases, with 11 bases between them. CDR3: CSVELPRATGELFF. CDR3 coding DNA: TGCAGCGTTGAACTCCCCAGGGCCACCGGGGAGCTGTTTTTT.

This chain links TRBV24-1 with TRBJ2-7, with TRBD1 identical over 10 bases. Germline CDR1 reads KGHDR; CDR2 reads SFDVKD. The length of the CDR3 is 15 residues. V lost 3 bases and J lost 2; bases outside the gene matches: 3. The CDR3 region has the DNA TGTGCCACCAGTGATGGGGACAGGGGCCCCTACGAGCAGTACTTC. This encodes CATSDGDRGPYEQYF.

The sample holds a few counts of this clonotype. This chain links TRBV9 with TRBJ2-3, with D possibly matching TRBD2 (7 bases). V lost 0 bases and J 1 base, leaving 15 bases between the germline ends. The length of the CDR3 is 17 residues. Germline V gene sequence: CDR1 SGDLS, CDR2 YYNGEE. The CDR3 bases are TGTGCCAGCAGCGTAGGTTGGGGGGGCCTTGGCACAGATACGCAGTATTTT. Protein: CASSVGWGGLGTDTQYF.

Only a few counts were recorded for this clonotype. The chain is built from TRBV25-1 and TRBJ2-5; D call uncertain. CDR1 MGHDK and CDR2 SYGVNS come from the germline V gene. Between the trimmed V and J ends, which lost 2 bases and 1 base, there was a span of 11 bases. There are 15 residues in the CDR3. The CDR3 loop is CASSEIGRTQETQYF. Written as DNA, the CDR3 is TGTGCCAGCAGTGAAATTGGACGGACCCAAGAGACCCAGTACTTC.

This clonotype has more than one count but fewer than ten. The chain employs TRBV3-1 and TRBJ2-5; D is tentatively TRBD1 or TRBD2 (6 bases each). Germline-derived CDR1 and CDR2 are LGHDT and YNNKEL (reference sequence). CDR3 length: 11 amino acids. V was shortened by 8 bases and J by 5 bases, with 9 bases between the two germline ends. This CDR3 is CASRGHETQYF. The CDR3 DNA reads as TGTGCCAGCCGGGGGCATGAGACCCAGTACTTC.

The rearrangement links TRBV3-1 to TRBJ2-3; D remains unclear. Germline CDR1 is LGHDT and CDR2 is YNNKEL (reference sequence). The CDR3 extends over 15 amino acids. Trimming took 4 bases from V and 6 from J, leaving 17 bases between them. The CDR3 loop reads CASSLKRPTGDTQYF. The CDR3 nucleotides are TGTGCCAGCAGCCTTAAACGACCTACGGGTGATACGCAGTATTTT.

This sequence joins TRBV7-3 and TRBJ1-1; the D is unclear. Per germline, CDR1 SGHTA and CDR2 FQGTGA. The CDR3 is 14 residues long. V was cut by 0 bases and J by 0 bases, with 5 bases left in between. CDR3 in DNA: TGTGCCAGCAGCTTAACAGGGATGAACACTGAAGCTTTCTTT. It encodes CASSLTGMNTEAFF.

This clonotype was detected many times. This rearrangement joins TRBV12-3 or TRBV12-4 to TRBJ2-2, with 8 bases that match TRBD1. The J segment lost 0 bases and the V segment lost 8 bases, leaving 5 bases of the junction unmatched. CDR3 length: 15 residues. CDR3 nucleotides: TGTGCCAGCGGACAGGGCCTTTCGAACACCGGGGAGCTGTTTTTT. Its translation is CASGQGLSNTGELFF.

This clonotype has at least ten counts. CDR3 sequence reads: CASSRLRDGSTDTQYF. The CDR3, as DNA: TGTGCCAGCAGCCGCCTTCGGGACGGATCCACAGATACGCAGTATTTT. The J gene is TRBJ2-3, the V gene TRBV6-5; D possibly matches TRBD1 or TRBD2 (5 bases each). The length of the CDR3 is 16 residues. V was trimmed by 6 bases and J by 2 bases, leaving 18 bases between them. The germline V gene encodes CDR1 MNHEY and CDR2 SVGAGI.

The chain carries TRBV7-8 and TRBJ2-3, with D perhaps matching TRBD2 (7 bases). Trimming pared 1 base from V and 1 base from J, leaving 15 bases between. CDR1 SGHVS and CDR2 FQNEAQ come from the germline V gene. This CDR3 spans 17 amino acids. The CDR3 protein is CASSLGLAGAGTDTQYF. DNA for the CDR3: TGTGCCAGCAGCTTAGGTCTGGCGGGGGCCGGCACAGATACGCAGTATTTT.

This clonotype was observed a few times. The chain joins TRBV6-1 to TRBJ2-2; no clear D. V dropped 7 bases and J dropped 2 bases, with 8 bases sitting between them. The V gene's germline CDR1 is MNHNS and CDR2 SASEGT. The CDR3 is 13 residues long. CDR3 nucleotides: TGTGCCAGCACCTCCAAAAACACCGGGGAGCTGTTTTTT. It yields the protein CASTSKNTGELFF.

The rearrangement uses TRBV18 and TRBJ2-5, with TRBD1 as a possible D gene (6 bases). This CDR3 has 16 residues. V was cut by 2 bases and J by 10 bases, with 23 bases left in between. CDR1 is KGHSH and CDR2 is LQKENI in the germline V gene. CDR3 in DNA: TGTGCCAGCTCACCAACCGGGGACATCTCATGGGATGGCCAGTACTTC. Its translation: CASSPTGDISWDGQYF.

This clonotype was detected a few times. This chain links TRBV2 with TRBJ1-1; perhaps TRBD1 as D (6 bases). This CDR3 comprises 16 residues. CDR1 SNHLY and CDR2 FYNNEI come from the germline V gene. The V gene lost 7 bases and the J gene lost 5 bases, with 23 bases spanning the gap. CDR3 protein: CASKNNRGATGTEAFF. Written as DNA, the CDR3 is TGTGCCAGCAAAAACAATCGGGGGGCTACGGGGACTGAAGCTTTCTTT. Filled out from reference TRBV2 and TRBJ1-1, the complete variable domain reads EPEVTQTPSHQVTQMGQEVILRCVPISNHLYFYWYRQILGQKVEFLVSFYNNEISEKSEIFDDQFSVERPDGSNFTLKIRSTKLEDSAMYFCASKNNRGATGTEAFFGQGTRLTVV.

This clonotype occurred many times. The V call is TRBV12-3 or TRBV12-4, the J call TRBJ2-7, with 10 positions matching TRBD1. V shed 6 bases, J shed 3 bases, and the junction held 8 bases outside the gene matches. The CDR3 runs 15 residues. The CDR3 DNA follows: TGTGCCAGCAGCCCCTCGGGGACAGGGGTCTACGAGCAGTACTTC. Its protein is CASSPSGTGVYEQYF.

The DNA of the CDR3 is TGTGCTAGTGGTTTAACGCTAGCGGGGGTCGTAGAGACCCAGTACTTC. It is translated as CASGLTLAGVVETQYF. The rearrangement joins TRBV12-5 to TRBJ2-5; 10 bases match TRBD2. J lost 4 bases, V lost 3 bases, and 8 bases had no gene match. Germline V CDR1 and CDR2: LGHNT, FRNRAP. The CDR3 length is 16 residues.

In this sample, this clonotype turned up a few times. The V gene is TRBV12-3 or TRBV12-4, the J gene TRBJ1-2; weak D call: TRBD1 (6 bases). V lost 3 bases to trimming and J lost 4 bases, with 12 bases between them. The CDR3 spans 14 residues. CDR3 region: CASSFFRGGYGYTF. CDR3 DNA: TGTGCCAGCAGTTTTTTCAGGGGCGGCTATGGCTACACCTTC.

This clonotype was observed at least ten times. The rearrangement joins TRBV9 to TRBJ2-3, with TRBD2 matching over 14 bases. CDR3 length equals 17 residues. With 0 bases clipped from V and 0 bases from J, the junction kept 0 bases outside the gene matches. Germline CDR1 is SGDLS and CDR2 is YYNGEE. The DNA of the CDR3 is TGTGCCAGCAGCGTAGGGACTAGCGGGGGGAGCACAGATACGCAGTATTTT. Its protein is CASSVGTSGGSTDTQYF.

The chain has TRBV6-2 or TRBV6-3 and TRBJ2-5; 8 bases map to TRBD2. V gave up 7 bases and J gave up 1 base; unmatched junction bases: 11. Germline V gene sequence: CDR1 MNHEY, CDR2 SVGEGT. The CDR3 is made up of 16 amino acids. CDR3 protein: CASTGRVAELQETQYF. For the CDR3, the DNA is TGTGCCAGCACCGGGAGGGTAGCGGAGCTCCAAGAGACCCAGTACTTC.

This clonotype was picked up a small number of times. The chain is built from TRBV2 and TRBJ2-1, with 7 bases that match TRBD1. Trimming took 7 bases from V and 7 from J; bases not matched to a gene: 10. The CDR3 length is 14 residues. In germline, CDR1 is SNHLY, CDR2 FYNNEI. CDR3 in amino acids: CASTTQLQGNEQFF. The DNA of the CDR3 is TGTGCCAGCACGACCCAGTTACAGGGGAATGAGCAGTTCTTC.

This clonotype turned up a few times. The J gene is TRBJ1-5, the V gene TRBV20-1; D is undetermined. The CDR3 loop spans 14 amino acids. Germline values: CDR1 DFQATT, CDR2 SNEGSKA (reference sequence). Trimming removed 3 bases from V and 4 bases from J, with 13 bases in between. CDR3 sequence (DNA): TGCAGTGCTAGTTTTCCACAGCCAAATCAGCCCCAGCATTTT. Its translation: CSASFPQPNQPQHF.

This clonotype turned up a few times. The V gene is TRBV14, the J gene TRBJ2-5; D tentatively reads TRBD1 or TRBD2 (6 bases each). Trimming removed 6 bases at V and 5 bases at J, with 16 bases between. Germline V gives CDR1 SGHDN, CDR2 FVKESK. The CDR3 contains 14 residues. The CDR3 reads CASSKGGPGETQYF. The DNA of the CDR3 is TGTGCCAGCAGTAAGGGGGGCCCCGGGGAGACCCAGTACTTC.

This clonotype was found many times. The V call is TRBV29-1, the J call TRBJ2-5; tentative D call: TRBD2 (5 bases). Germline CDR1 is SQVTM and CDR2 is ANQGSEA. This CDR3 is built from 12 residues. V dropped 1 base and J dropped 5 bases, with 8 bases sitting between them. DNA of the CDR3: TGCAGCGTTGAAGCCGGGGAGGAGACCCAGTACTTC. Translation: CSVEAGEETQYF.

The chain uses TRBV5-5 and TRBJ2-2, with D perhaps TRBD2 (6 bases). The CDR3 contains 16 residues. The germline gives CDR1 SGHKS, CDR2 YYEKEE (reference sequence). V was clipped by 4 bases and J by 5 bases, with 18 bases between them. CDR3 nucleotide sequence: TGTGCCAGCAGCCTGTTTGGCGGGGACCTTACCGGGGAGCTGTTTTTT. Translating it yields CASSLFGGDLTGELFF.

In this sample, this clonotype turned up many times. The V gene is TRBV20-1, the J gene TRBJ2-3; tentatively, D is TRBD1 (8 bases). Trimming took off 4 bases at V and 2 bases at J, with 16 bases between the two ends. Germline values: CDR1 DFQATT, CDR2 SNEGSKA (reference sequence). The CDR3 is made up of 15 amino acids. DNA for the CDR3: TGCAGTGCTACCAGACAGGGGAGGGACACAGATACGCAGTATTTT. Residues: CSATRQGRDTDTQYF.

CDR3 loop: CASGREQETQYF. CDR3 in DNA: TGCGCCAGCGGAAGGGAGCAAGAGACCCAGTACTTC. The chain joins TRBV5-1 to TRBJ2-5; TRBD2 is a possible D gene (5 bases). Trimming took off 7 bases at V and 2 bases at J, with 9 bases between the two ends. CDR1 is SGHRS and CDR2 is YFSETQ in the germline V gene. This CDR3 has 12 residues.